Below are 9 T cell receptor beta chains sequenced from a single sample in a study of T cell clonality in common variable immunodeficiency. The table came from immunoSEQ multiplex PCR; TCRdb's copy has only in-frame clones and leaves some out. The sample has tens of thousands of clones, none seen only once. What was sequenced was peripheral blood mononuclear cells. Every receptor here comes from a person aged 18-70 years in good health.

This clone was counted many times. CDR3 loop: CAWSSGGSTEAFF. The sequenced part of the CDR3 DNA is TGTGCCTGGAGTTCTGGGGGCAGCACTGAA. The genes are TRBV30 and TRBJ1-1, with TRBD1 as a possible D gene (6 bases). Read sequence stops 3 residues before the CDR3 end, and the germline J gene provides the missing end. This CDR3 region has 13 residues. Germline CDR1 and CDR2: GTSNPN and SVGIG (reference sequence). Trimming took off 2 bases at V and 4 bases at J, with 11 bases between the two ends.

Regarding this clone: From the germline J gene comes the end of the CDR3, since the read stops 3 residues before it. The chain employs TRBV7-2 and TRBJ1-1, with 9 positions matching TRBD1. The V segment lost 3 bases and the J segment 1 base; nucleotides outside the gene matches: 3. Germline CDR1 SGHTA, CDR2 FQGNSA. The CDR3 totals 15 residues. CDR3 loop: CASSFTGGTNTEAFF. The part of the CDR3 DNA that was read is TGTGCCAGCAGCTTCACAGGGGGCACGAACACTGAA.

This clone showed up many times. The read ends 3 residues early relative to the CDR3; the germline J gene fills the gap. The V and J genes are TRBV5-1 and TRBJ1-2; TRBD1 matches at 8 bases. After removal of 3 bases from V and 7 bases from J, the junction contained 8 bases not matched to a gene. In germline, CDR1 is SGHRS, CDR2 YFSETQ. This CDR3 has 14 amino acids. The CDR3 spells CASSSGQVWTGYTF. The covered CDR3 bases are TGCGCCAGCAGCTCGGGACAGGTTTGGACTGGC. The full variable domain, rest sourced from reference TRBV5-1 and TRBJ1-2, is KAGVTQTPRYLIKTRGQQVTLSCSPISGHRSVSWYQQTPGQGLQFLFEYFSETQRNKGNFPGRFSGRQFSNSRSEMNVSTLELGDSALYLCASSSGQVWTGYTFGSGTRLTVV.

This clone was picked up many times. The read gets to within 3 residues of the CDR3 end, and the germline J gene fills in the rest. J is TRBJ2-7 and V is TRBV20-1; a possible D gene is TRBD1 (6 bases). The CDR3 spans 14 residues. Looked up from germline, CDR1 is DFQATT and CDR2 is SNEGSKA (reference sequence). V was cut by 1 base and J by 4 bases, with 14 bases left in between. CDR3 protein: CSARGISQGYEQYF. CDR3 bases read: TGCAGTGCTAGAGGCATCTCACAGGGTTACGAG.

This clone was seen many times. The CDR3 region is CASRSGQGIYGYTF. The CDR3 bases that were read are TGTGCCAGTCGCTCCGGACAGGGAATATATGGC. The chain couples TRBV19 to TRBJ1-2; 8 bases map to TRBD1. The read ends 3 residues before the CDR3 terminus; that terminus is restored from the germline J gene. Germline CDR1 LNHDA, CDR2 SQIVND (reference sequence). The CDR3 totals 14 residues. Germline trimming cut 8 bases from V and 5 bases from J; bases unmatched to any gene: 10.

At least ten counts were recorded for this clone. The CDR3 end falls 3 residues outside the read, so it is completed with the germline J gene. The chain couples TRBV20-1 to TRBJ2-1; 11 bases are shared with TRBD2. The CDR3 loop spans 14 amino acids. The germline V gene encodes CDR1 DFQATT and CDR2 SNEGSKA (reference sequence). J was trimmed by 5 bases and V by 4 bases; bases with no gene match: 4. CDR3 amino acids: CSAIAGLADNEQFF. CDR3 DNA (partial): TGCAGTGCTATAGCGGGACTAGCGGACAATGAG.

This clone showed up many times. The CDR3 is cut off 3 residues early in the read; its end comes from the germline J gene. The chain recombines TRBV18 with TRBJ2-3; the match to TRBD2 covers 12 bases. CDR1 is KGHSH and CDR2 is LQKENI in the germline V gene. The length of the CDR3 is 16 residues. Trimming at V came to 6 bases and at J to 3 bases, leaving 7 bases not matched to a gene. CDR3 bases read: TGTGCCAGCTCGGAGACTAGCGGGAGAGTGACAGATACG. Amino acid sequence: CASSETSGRVTDT. The complete CDR3 protein is CASSETSGRVTDTQYF. The whole variable domain, filled in from reference TRBV18 and TRBJ2-3, reads NAGVMQNPRHLVRRRGQEARLRCSPMKGHSHVYWYRQLPEEGLKFMVYLQKENIIDESGMPKERFSAEFPKEGPSILRIQQVVRGDSAAYFCASSETSGRVTDTQYFGPGTRLTVL.

This clone occurred many times. The read halts 3 residues ahead of the CDR3 end, with the missing end drawn from the germline J gene. J is TRBJ2-7 and V is TRBV2; D perhaps matches TRBD2 (6 bases). CDR1 is SNHLY and CDR2 is FYNNEI in the germline V gene. CDR3 length: 16 residues. V was trimmed by 3 bases and J by 6 bases, leaving 21 bases between them. The CDR3 DNA, read in part, is TGTGCCAGCAGTGAGGGGGGTAGAGCGGGCAAATCCGAG. Its protein product is CASSEGGRAGKSE. The complete CDR3 sequence is CASSEGGRAGKSEQYF.

This clone has a count of ten or more. With the read ending 3 residues before the CDR3 end, the germline J gene is used to fill in that end. The J gene is TRBJ2-7, the V gene TRBV19, with 9 bases matching TRBD1. J gave up 5 bases and V 5 bases, and 4 bases lay outside the gene matches. This CDR3 is 13 amino acids long. The germline V gene has CDR1 LNHDA and CDR2 SQIVND (reference sequence). The DNA read from the CDR3 is TGTGCCAGTAGTTTTCGGACAGGGGACGAG. This gives the protein CASSFRTGDE. The CDR3 reads in full as CASSFRTGDEQYF.